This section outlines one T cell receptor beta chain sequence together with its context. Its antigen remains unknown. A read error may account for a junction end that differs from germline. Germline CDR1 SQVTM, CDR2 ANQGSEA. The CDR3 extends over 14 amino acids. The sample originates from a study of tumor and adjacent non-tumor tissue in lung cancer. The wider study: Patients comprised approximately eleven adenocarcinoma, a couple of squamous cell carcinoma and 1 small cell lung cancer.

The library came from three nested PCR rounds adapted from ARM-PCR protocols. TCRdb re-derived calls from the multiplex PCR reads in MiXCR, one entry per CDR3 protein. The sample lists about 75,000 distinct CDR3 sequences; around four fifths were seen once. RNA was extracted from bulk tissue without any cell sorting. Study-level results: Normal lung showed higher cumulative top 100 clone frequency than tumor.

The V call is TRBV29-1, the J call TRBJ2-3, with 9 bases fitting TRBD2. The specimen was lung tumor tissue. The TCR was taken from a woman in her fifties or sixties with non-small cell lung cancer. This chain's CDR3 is CSVYSGRGSDTQYF. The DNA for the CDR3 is TGCAGCGTTTATAGCGGGAGAGGGTCAGATACACAGTATTTT.